Shown below are 32 T cell receptor beta chains from a single sample sequenced in a study of regulatory T cells in long-lasting Graves disease. Time point defined: persistent/refractory GD, antithyroid drugs over 5 years with positive TRAb. Preparation of the TCR library used RNA extracted from PBMCs. Combining iRepertoire HTBI primers with Arm-PCR of CDR3 regions, the authors built TCR beta libraries. From the multiplex PCR reads, TCRdb called clonotypes with MiXCR, one entry per CDR3 protein. This repertoire shows a few hundred thousand distinct CDR3 sequences, more than 20% found once; its top ten account for around 30%. Sequenced material: peripheral blood mononuclear cells (PBMCs), taken when the disease was refractory, from a patient treated with antithyroid drugs. These receptors were collected from a woman between 40 and 50 years old with Graves disease.

This clonotype was observed at least ten times. The rearrangement uses TRBV10-1 and TRBJ2-5; 7 positions agree with TRBD1. Looked up from germline, CDR1 is WNHNN and CDR2 is SYGVQD (reference sequence). Germline trimming cut 2 bases from V and 3 bases from J; bases unmatched to any gene: 9. The CDR3 is made up of 16 amino acids. CDR3 DNA: TGCGCCAGCAGTGAGCTGGTCACAGGGGCTGAAGAGACCCAGTACTTC. This translates into CASSELVTGAEETQYF.

A word on this clonotype: This sequence may be a read error, since a much larger clone differs from it by one base. The chain carries TRBV10-3 and TRBJ2-7; D ambiguous. Germline values: CDR1 ENHRY, CDR2 SYGVKD. The CDR3 length is 12 residues. The CDR3 region is CAIGDQRSEQYF. CDR3 bases: TGTGCCATCGGTGATCAGAGGTCGGAGCAGTACTTC.

The chain carries TRBV9 and TRBJ2-1; D gene ambiguous. Germline assignment: CDR1 SGDLS and CDR2 YYNGEE. This CDR3 has 17 residues. V lost 4 bases, J lost 5 bases, and 22 bases lay in between. The CDR3 nucleotides are TGTGCCAGCAGCCAACAGATAACGATGGGTATACACAATGAGCAGTTCTTC. The encoded protein is CASSQQITMGIHNEQFF.

This clonotype was recorded at least ten times. This chain connects TRBV20-1 to TRBJ2-5, with D uncertain. Germline assignment: CDR1 DFQATT and CDR2 SNEGSKA (reference sequence). Trimming removed 1 base at V and 10 bases at J, with 7 bases between. The CDR3 length is 10 residues. CDR3 residues: CSARVGLQYF. CDR3 DNA sequence: TGCAGTGCTAGAGTGGGCCTCCAGTACTTC.

The sample holds many counts of this clonotype. The chain is built from TRBV20-1 and TRBJ2-7; D gene ambiguous. Germline CDR1 DFQATT, CDR2 SNEGSKA (reference sequence). This CDR3 is built from 10 residues. Trimming took 0 bases from V and 7 from J, leaving 4 bases between them. Here the CDR3 DNA reads TGCAGTGCTAGAGACGGGGAGCAGTACTTC. The encoded protein is CSARDGEQYF.

This clonotype was observed many times. The rearrangement links TRBV5-6 to TRBJ1-1; tentatively, D is TRBD1 (5 bases). Germline V gene sequence: CDR1 SGHDT, CDR2 YYEEEE. The V end lost 1 base, the J end lost 8 bases, and 12 bases lay between the germline ends. CDR3 length: 13 amino acids. CDR3 sequence: CASSLRRTNEAFF. CDR3 in DNA: TGTGCCAGCAGCTTGAGACGGACAAACGAAGCTTTCTTT.

The chain employs TRBV9 and TRBJ2-3; TRBD2 matches at 7 bases. Trimming took 3 bases from V and 3 from J; bases not matched to a gene: 7. Germline CDR1 SGDLS, CDR2 YYNGEE. This CDR3 has 15 residues. CDR3 amino acids: CASSGAGMGTDTQYF. As DNA, the CDR3 is TGTGCCAGCAGCGGAGCGGGAATGGGGACAGATACGCAGTATTTT.

This clonotype was counted only a few times. The rearrangement links TRBV5-1 to TRBJ2-7; TRBD1 is a possible D gene (6 bases). CDR1 and CDR2 (germline): SGHRS, YFSETQ. This CDR3 contains 11 residues. The V and J ends lost 5 bases and 6 bases respectively, with 9 bases between them. The CDR3 is CASSDRSEQYF. The CDR3 coding sequence is TGCGCCAGCAGTGACAGGAGCGAGCAGTACTTC.

The rearrangement uses TRBV3-1 and TRBJ1-2; D is possibly TRBD1 (6 bases). Germline V CDR1 and CDR2: LGHDT, YNNKEL (reference sequence). The V end was cut by 0 bases, the J end by 2 bases, with 7 bases between. The CDR3 has 14 residues. The CDR3 DNA follows: TGTGCCAGCAGCCAAGAGGGACAAAACTATGGCTACACCTTC. Its protein product is CASSQEGQNYGYTF.

This clonotype was recorded at least ten times. The rearrangement joins TRBV3-1 to TRBJ2-7; the D gene is possibly TRBD2 (5 bases). V shed 1 base and J shed 6 bases, with 7 bases lying between them. CDR3 length equals 12 residues. Germline V gene data show CDR1 as LGHDT and CDR2 as YNNKEL (reference sequence). In nucleotides, the CDR3 is TGTGCCAGCAGCCAAGCGGGGTTCGAGCAGTACTTC. Translation: CASSQAGFEQYF.

V gene TRBV28 combines with J gene TRBJ2-3; no clear D. The CDR3 extends over 15 amino acids. Germline V lookup: CDR1 MDHEN, CDR2 SYDVKM. The V end lost 4 bases, the J end lost 3 bases, and 14 bases lay between the germline ends. The CDR3 protein is CASSSDWLGTDTQYF. CDR3 nucleotides: TGTGCCAGCAGTTCCGACTGGCTCGGGACAGATACGCAGTATTTT. Filled out from reference TRBV28 and TRBJ2-3, the complete variable domain reads DVKVTQSSRYLVKRTGEKVFLECVQDMDHENMFWYRQDPGLGLRLIYFSYDVKMKEKGDIPEGYSVSREKKERFSLILESASTNQTSMYLCASSSDWLGTDTQYFGPGTRLTVL.

This chain uses TRBV27 with TRBJ1-6; tentative D call: TRBD1 (5 bases). CDR3 length: 15 amino acids. V lost 2 bases and J lost 13, with 18 bases in between. From germline, CDR1 is MNHEY and CDR2 SMNVEV (reference sequence). This CDR3 reads CASSLTGRVRGPLHF. The CDR3 DNA sequence: TGTGCCAGCAGTTTAACGGGCCGGGTGCGGGGGCCCCTCCACTTT.

This clonotype showed up just a few times. The chain combines TRBV20-1 with TRBJ2-1; D perhaps matches TRBD1 (6 bases). Germline V gives CDR1 DFQATT, CDR2 SNEGSKA (reference sequence). This CDR3 region has 17 residues. Trimming stripped 6 bases from V and 2 bases from J, with 23 bases between. The CDR3 protein is CSAIPPTGTTTYNEQFF. The CDR3 nucleotides read TGCAGTGCCATCCCCCCCACCGGGACAACAACCTACAATGAGCAGTTCTTC.

This clonotype occurred many times. The chain carries TRBV5-1 and TRBJ1-2; D call uncertain. This CDR3 is 11 amino acids long. Germline CDR1 reads SGHRS; CDR2 reads YFSETQ. Trimming cost V 1 base and J 8 bases, with 6 bases left between them. The CDR3 region is CASSLNEGYTF. The CDR3 nucleotides are TGCGCCAGCAGCTTGAACGAGGGCTACACCTTC.

The V call is TRBV30, the J call TRBJ2-7; 7 bases agree with TRBD2. The CDR3 is made up of 15 amino acids. The V segment lost 4 bases and the J segment 0 bases; nucleotides outside the gene matches: 9. Germline V gives CDR1 GTSNPN, CDR2 SVGIG (reference sequence). The CDR3 coding sequence is TGTGCCTGGAATCGGTGGGGGGGAAGCTCCTACGAGCAGTACTTC. Its protein product is CAWNRWGGSSYEQYF. The entire variable domain, with the rest obtained from reference TRBV30 and TRBJ2-7, is as follows: SQTIHQWPATLVQPVGSPLSLECTVEGTSNPNLYWYRQAAGRGLQLLFYSVGIGQISSEVPQNLSASRPQDRQFILSSKKLLLSDSGFYLCAWNRWGGSSYEQYFGPGTRLTVT.

This clonotype was found a few times. The gene calls are TRBV2 and TRBJ2-1; D is unclear. Germline values: CDR1 SNHLY, CDR2 FYNNEI. This CDR3 region has 15 residues. V lost 7 bases and J 2 bases, leaving 15 bases between the germline ends. Here the CDR3 reads CASTPGGPTYNEQFF. In nucleotides, the CDR3 is TGTGCCAGCACCCCAGGCGGTCCAACCTACAATGAGCAGTTCTTC.

This clonotype was detected ten times or more. The chain employs TRBV28 and TRBJ1-5; TRBD1 might be the D (6 bases). Germline lookup yields CDR1 MDHEN and CDR2 SYDVKM. The CDR3 is 14 amino acids. The V and J ends lost 4 bases and 6 bases respectively, with 13 bases between them. CDR3 nucleotides: TGTGCCAGCAGTTCCCCTCAGGGGTCTCAGCCCCAGCATTTT. This codes for CASSSPQGSQPQHF.

This clonotype has more than one count but fewer than ten. The V gene is TRBV6-9, the J gene TRBJ1-4; weak D call: TRBD1 (5 bases). Trimming stripped 3 bases from V and 0 bases from J, with 11 bases between. This CDR3 is built from 16 residues. Germline V lookup: CDR1 MNHGY, CDR2 SVAAGI. The CDR3 sequence is CASSYGTVSTNEKLFF. In nucleotides, the CDR3 is TGTGCCAGCAGTTACGGGACGGTCTCAACTAATGAAAAACTGTTTTTT.

Comment on this clonotype: A clone one base away is much larger, so this may be a read error. As the CDR3 is not closed by the conserved phenylalanine or tryptophan, this likely results from a read error. The rearrangement joins TRBV10-3 to TRBJ1-1; D is unresolved. The CDR3 sequence is 13 residues long. With 5 bases removed from V and 6 bases from J, the gap between germline ends came to 13 bases. Germline CDR1 and CDR2: ENHRY and SYGVKD. CDR3 nucleotides: TGTGCCATCAGTAAGGTCATTGGCGCTGAAGCTTTCCTT. Its translation: CAISKVIGAEAFL.

Many counts were recorded for this clonotype. V is TRBV12-3 or TRBV12-4 and J is TRBJ2-7; 7 nucleotides align to TRBD2. Trimming at V came to 4 bases and at J to 3 bases, leaving 9 bases not matched to a gene. The CDR3 covers 15 residues. This chain's CDR3 is CASSWARREFYEQYF. The CDR3 DNA follows: TGTGCCAGCAGTTGGGCCAGGCGGGAGTTCTACGAGCAGTACTTC.

This clonotype was seen only a few times. The V gene is TRBV5-1, the J gene TRBJ2-5, with D possibly matching TRBD2 (6 bases). V dropped 4 bases and J dropped 5 bases, with 18 bases sitting between them. CDR3 length: 15 residues. In germline, CDR1 is SGHRS, CDR2 YFSETQ. CDR3 sequence: CASSLSDSAGETQYF. The CDR3 DNA follows: TGCGCCAGCAGCCTTAGTGACTCCGCGGGGGAGACCCAGTACTTC.

This clonotype has just a few counts. V is TRBV5-6 and J is TRBJ2-7, with D perhaps matching TRBD2 (5 bases). Germline V gene sequence: CDR1 SGHDT, CDR2 YYEEEE. V lost 6 bases to trimming and J lost 1 base, with 17 bases between them. The CDR3 consists of 15 residues. The CDR3 sequence is CASTQATRGSYEQYF. Here the CDR3 DNA reads TGTGCCAGCACCCAGGCCACCCGGGGATCCTACGAGCAGTACTTC. Looking up the rest from reference TRBV5-6 and TRBJ2-7 gives the full variable domain: DAGVTQSPTHLIKTRGQQVTLRCSPKSGHDTVSWYQQALGQGPQFIFQYYEEEERQRGNFPDRFSGHQFPNYSSELNVNALLLGDSALYLCASTQATRGSYEQYFGPGTRLTVT.

This clonotype was observed many times. This chain connects TRBV2 to TRBJ2-5; no definite D call. Germline lookup yields CDR1 SNHLY and CDR2 FYNNEI. The CDR3 has 15 amino acids. V was pared by 4 bases and J by 5 bases, with 17 bases between. DNA of the CDR3: TGTGCCAGCAGTGTGCCCTACGGATCCTCTGAGACCCAGTACTTC. This encodes CASSVPYGSSETQYF.

The CDR3: CASSHRGRAGELFF. CDR3 DNA sequence: TGTGCCAGCAGTCACAGGGGTAGGGCCGGGGAGCTGTTTTTT. The V call is TRBV28, the J call TRBJ2-2, with TRBD1 identical over 7 bases. The V and J ends lost 5 bases and 6 bases, in that order; junction bases with no gene match: 6. The CDR3 extends over 14 amino acids. In germline, CDR1 is MDHEN, CDR2 SYDVKM.

The rearrangement joins TRBV7-9 to TRBJ1-1; no reliable D call. The CDR3 is 12 residues long. Trimming took off 2 bases at V and 11 bases at J, with 12 bases between the two ends. Germline CDR1 is SEHNR and CDR2 is FQNEAQ (reference sequence). The DNA for the CDR3 is TGTGCCAGCAGCTTACTCGCGCTGACGGCTTTCTTT. Translating it yields CASSLLALTAFF.

This chain links TRBV18 with TRBJ2-1, with 8 bases lining up with TRBD2. V lost 0 bases and J lost 0; bases outside the gene matches: 1. The CDR3 spans 16 residues. CDR1 KGHSH and CDR2 LQKENI come from the germline V gene. In DNA, the CDR3 is TGTGCCAGCTCACCACCTAGCGGGAACTCCTACAATGAGCAGTTCTTC. This translates into CASSPPSGNSYNEQFF. The entire variable domain, with the rest obtained from reference TRBV18 and TRBJ2-1, is as follows: NAGVMQNPRHLVRRRGQEARLRCSPMKGHSHVYWYRQLPEEGLKFMVYLQKENIIDESGMPKERFSAEFPKEGPSILRIQQVVRGDSAAYFCASSPPSGNSYNEQFFGPGTRLTVL.

V and J are TRBV28 and TRBJ2-2; TRBD2 matches 13 bases. V trimming: 3 bases; J trimming: 3 bases; junction bases outside the gene matches: 13. Looked up from germline, CDR1 is MDHEN and CDR2 is SYDVKM. The CDR3 extends over 20 amino acids. CDR3 sequence: CASSFSPGLAGTLYTGELFF. CDR3 nucleotides: TGTGCCAGCAGTTTTTCACCGGGACTAGCGGGAACTCTGTACACCGGGGAGCTGTTTTTT.

Only a few counts were recorded for this clonotype. The chain recombines TRBV6-2 or TRBV6-3 with TRBJ2-7; D possibly corresponds to TRBD1 (5 bases). CDR3 length: 13 amino acids. Germline V gives CDR1 MNHEY, CDR2 SVGEGT. V lost 0 bases, J lost 6 bases, and 9 bases lay in between. CDR3 coding DNA: TGTGCCAGCAGTTACTCCCTCAGGGCCGAGCAGTACTTC. It encodes CASSYSLRAEQYF.

This clonotype was picked up a small number of times. The chain joins TRBV2 to TRBJ2-3, with a weak D call TRBD1 (6 bases). The CDR3 runs 17 residues. With 5 bases removed from V and 0 bases from J, the gap between germline ends came to 18 bases. Germline V gene data show CDR1 as SNHLY and CDR2 as FYNNEI. CDR3 sequence reads: CASSTDYRDHSTDTQYF. DNA for the CDR3: TGTGCCAGCAGTACAGACTACAGGGACCATAGCACAGATACGCAGTATTTT.

The sample holds a few counts of this clonotype. The chain carries TRBV11-3 and TRBJ2-2, with 10 bases fitting TRBD1. J lost 6 bases, V lost 1 base, and 5 bases had no gene match. The germline V gene encodes CDR1 SGHNT and CDR2 YENEEA. The CDR3 contains 16 residues. The CDR3 coding sequence is TGTGCCAGCAGCTTAGTGGGACAGGGGATTCCCGGGGAGCTGTTTTTT. This codes for CASSLVGQGIPGELFF.

The sample holds many counts of this clonotype. V usage is TRBV10-3 and J usage is TRBJ2-7; 8 bases agree with TRBD1. V gave up 10 bases and J gave up 3 bases; unmatched junction bases: 8. The CDR3 covers 13 residues. CDR1 ENHRY and CDR2 SYGVKD come from the germline V gene. The CDR3 region has the DNA TGTGCCACCGGGACAGGTCCTGGCTACGAGCAGTACTTC. Translated: CATGTGPGYEQYF.

The chain couples TRBV29-1 to TRBJ2-7; D not certain. The CDR3 runs 12 residues. Deletions cut 4 bases from V and 2 bases from J, with 9 bases between. In germline, CDR1 is SQVTM, CDR2 ANQGSEA. This CDR3 reads CSVVGYTYEQYF. The CDR3 DNA sequence: TGCAGCGTTGTTGGGTACACCTACGAGCAGTACTTC.